Listed below are T cell receptor beta chains from one sample, sequenced in a study of T-cell memory formation after mild COVID-19. Via MiXCR, TCRdb re-called the 5' RACE reads, giving one row per CDR3 protein. This sample has around 250,000 distinct CDR3 sequences; approximately 10% occur once, and the top ten carry around 23%. The sample comprised PBMCs or a T cell subset sorted from them (not recorded which). All receptors derive from a man between 18 and 35 years old who had mild COVID-19 (a few samples of this study predate the infection). Cell type and time point are not known. The conserved cysteine and the conserved F or W are not part of the CDR3 here. Each record gives: J gene, clone size, V gene, CDR3 length, CDR3 protein. Not every row has a clone size; where given, it reads once, few, many or a size class.

>TRBJ2-5|NA|TRBV7-2|13
ASSFTGGLQETQY
>TRBJ2-2|NA|TRBV7-9|14
ASGKGPLQGAGELF
>TRBJ2-6|many|TRBV6-5|12
ASSGASGANVLT
>TRBJ2-2|NA|TRBV9|13
ASRSSGVGTGELF
>TRBJ2-3|NA|TRBV27|13
ASRTRKLSTDTQY
>TRBJ1-2|NA|TRBV6-5|12
ASTATGDIYGYT
>TRBJ1-4|NA|TRBV27|11
ASSRQGGEKLF
>TRBJ2-5|few|TRBV15|13
ATSRDLGAGETQY
>TRBJ2-7|few|TRBV10-3|14
AITLPSGGESYEQY
>TRBJ1-1|NA|TRBV2|10
ATHGEGTEAF
>TRBJ2-5|NA|TRBV4-2|12
ASSLGLDEETQY
>TRBJ2-5|NA|TRBV10-3|11
AISNLGDETQY
>TRBJ2-5|NA|TRBV4-3|13
ASSPLPGGAETQY
>TRBJ2-3|few|TRBV10-3|13
ATSSGVNSADTQY
>TRBJ1-6|NA|TRBV7-8|14
ASSLPGSDVHSPLH
>TRBJ2-1|NA|TRBV5-1|13
ASNGLAGGRDEQF
>TRBJ1-1|NA|TRBV12-3/TRBV12-4|11
ASSFNGDTEAF
>TRBJ1-1|few|TRBV4-1|12
ASSQPPGPKEAF
>TRBJ2-3|many|TRBV12-3/TRBV12-4|16
ASSWTSGGVSSTDTQY
>TRBJ1-4|NA|TRBV7-2|14
ASSILPGLPNEKLF
>TRBJ1-2|NA|TRBV6-6|10
ASRERSFGYT
>TRBJ2-3|few|TRBV27|14
ASSLYGDPSTDTQY
>TRBJ1-3|few|TRBV4-1|12
ASWGRGSGNTIY
>TRBJ1-1|few|TRBV4-3|14
ASSQDYSGANTEAF
>TRBJ1-5|NA|TRBV9|13
ASSATGNSNQPQH
>TRBJ1-3|many|TRBV19|11
ASSVGSGNTIY
>TRBJ1-1|NA|TRBV5-1|12
ASSFAGSNTEAF